Listed below are T cell receptor beta chains from one sample, sequenced in a study of blood T cell repertoires in COVID-19. Only in-frame clones appear in the TCRdb table, and some are missing; sequencing was by immunoSEQ multiplex PCR. The sample includes under 300,000 clones, around 86% of them seen just once. The sequenced sample consisted of peripheral blood. The receptor source for this set is a man aged 30 to 39 who had recovered from COVID-19. CDR3s include the opening cysteine and the closing phenylalanine or tryptophan. D genes are given only for firm matches. Size is omitted from some rows. Given values are once, few, many or a class for expanded clones.

clone_size	d_call	v_call	j_call	cdr3_nt	cdr3_aa
.	TRBD1	TRBV7-9	TRBJ2-3	TGTGCCAGCAGCTCCAGGGGGCCAGATACGCAGTATTTT	CASSSRGPDTQYF
once	TRBD1	TRBV7-9	TRBJ1-6	TGTGCCAGCAGCTCGACAGGGTTTGGTTCACCCCTCCACTTT	CASSSTGFGSPLHF
.	.	TRBV3-1/TRBV3-2	TRBJ2-5	TGTGCCAGCAGCCAAGCGTTGAGGCAGGGAGGGACCCAGTACTTC	CASSQALRQGGTQYF
.	.	TRBV27	TRBJ1-1	TGTGCCAGCTCCGAACGGGGATCTGAAGCTTTCTTT	CASSERGSEAFF
.	TRBD2	TRBV19	TRBJ2-5	TGTGCCAGTAGTTGGGGACTAGGGACCCAGTACTTC	CASSWGLGTQYF
.	TRBD1	TRBV4-1	TRBJ2-2	TGCGCCAGCAGCCAAGGACCGACAGGGGGAGCCGGGGAGCTGTTTTTT	CASSQGPTGGAGELFF
.	.	TRBV10-3	TRBJ1-2	TGTGCCATCAGTGAGTCCCAGGCTCGTATCCGCTACACCTTC	CAISESQARIRYTF
.	.	TRBV7-2	TRBJ1-5	TGTGCCAGCAGCTTATCCGACAGGCTATATCAGCCCCAGCATTTT	CASSLSDRLYQPQHF
.	.	TRBV21-1	TRBJ2-5	TGTGCCAGCAGCAAACTGTCCGCGGGCCAAGAGACCCAGTACTTC	CASSKLSAGQETQYF
.	.	TRBV6-6	TRBJ1-6	TGTGCCAGCAGTCTCGGAACTGCGGGTTCACCCCTCCACTTT	CASSLGTAGSPLHF
.	.	TRBV25-1	TRBJ1-2	TGTGCCAGCAGTGAAACCCAGAACTATGGCTACACCTTC	CASSETQNYGYTF
.	TRBD1	TRBV5-1	TRBJ1-2	TGCGCCAGCAGCTTGGGGACAGGGGAATATGGCTACACCTTC	CASSLGTGEYGYTF
.	.	TRBV6-5	TRBJ1-3	TGTGCCAGCAGTCGGGGCCCGGGGGGCGGAAACACCATATATTTT	CASSRGPGGGNTIYF
.	.	TRBV5-1	TRBJ2-5	TGCGCCAGCAGCTTGGATGGGGCGGGGCAAGAGACCCAGTACTTC	CASSLDGAGQETQYF
.	.	TRBV5-1	TRBJ2-5	TGCGCCAGCAGGGTGGGGAGAGAGACCCAGTACTTC	CASRVGRETQYF
few	.	TRBV19	TRBJ1-5	TGTGCTTCCACAGCGGGGGATCCCAGCAATCAGCCCCAGCATTTT	CASTAGDPSNQPQHF
.	.	TRBV18	TRBJ2-1	TGTGCCAGCTCACCGCGTACAGGGGGGGCGGATGAGCAGTTCTTC	CASSPRTGGADEQFF
.	TRBD2	TRBV13	TRBJ2-3	TGTGCCAGCAGCCCGAGCGGGGCGGGGGTCGCAGATACGCAGTATTTT	CASSPSGAGVADTQYF
.	TRBD2	TRBV7-3	TRBJ2-1	TGTGCCAGCAGCCACGATGGACTAGCCAATGAGCAGTTCTTC	CASSHDGLANEQFF
.	TRBD2	TRBV7-9	TRBJ2-2	TGTGCCAGCAGCCTACCGGGAGGGGGACCGAGCGGGCAGCTGTTTTTT	CASSLPGGGPSGQLFF
.	TRBD1	TRBV5-1	TRBJ1-1	TGCGCCAGCAGCAGATTTAGACAGGGACGTTTAGGGAACACTGAAGCTTTCTTT	CASSRFRQGRLGNTEAFF
.	TRBD1	TRBV5-1	TRBJ1-6	TGCGCCAGCAGCTTGAGTGGGACAGCTAGCTCCTATAATTCACCCCTCCACTTT	CASSLSGTASSYNSPLHF
.	TRBD2	TRBV5-4	TRBJ2-5	TGTGCCAGCAGCTATCTCGGGACTAGCGGGACAAAAGAGACCCAGTACTTC	CASSYLGTSGTKETQYF
.	TRBD1	TRBV9	TRBJ1-1	TGTGCCAGCGAAGACAGGGCGGGCACTGAAGCTTTCTTT	CASEDRAGTEAFF
.	TRBD1	TRBV29-1	TRBJ2-4	TGCAGCGTTATGACAGGGATGGACAAAAACATTCAGTACTTC	CSVMTGMDKNIQYF
few	.	TRBV19	TRBJ1-5	TGTGCCAGTAGGGTGGCGGGTAGCAATCAGCCCCAGCATTTT	CASRVAGSNQPQHF
.	TRBD1	TRBV11-2	TRBJ1-2	TGTGCCAGCAGCTTTGGTAGACAGGGAGGTGGCTACACCTTC	CASSFGRQGGGYTF
many	TRBD2	TRBV5-1	TRBJ2-7	TGCGCCAGCAGCTGGACCCTAGCGGGGGGGGACTACGAGCAGTACTTC	CASSWTLAGGDYEQYF
.	.	TRBV4-1	TRBJ2-2	TGCGCCAGCAGCCAATCAGGGACCGGGGAGCTGTTTTTT	CASSQSGTGELFF
.	TRBD1	TRBV11-2	TRBJ2-3	TGTGCCAGCAGCCAGAATGGACAGGGTAGAGATACGCAGTATTTT	CASSQNGQGRDTQYF
.	.	TRBV12-3/TRBV12-4	TRBJ1-1	TGTGCCAGCAGTTTGAACAGTTATGAAGCTTTCTTT	CASSLNSYEAFF
.	TRBD1	TRBV7-9	TRBJ2-1	TGTGCCAGCAGCTCGGACAGGGGGTATGAGCAGTTCTTC	CASSSDRGYEQFF
.	TRBD2	TRBV7-8	TRBJ2-7	TGTGCCAGCAGCATAGGACTAGCGGAATTCTACGAGCAGTACTTC	CASSIGLAEFYEQYF
.	TRBD1	TRBV9	TRBJ1-1	TGTGCCAGCAGCGAGCCCCCCTCACGGACAGGGGACTTTGTCACTGAAGCTTTCTTT	CASSEPPSRTGDFVTEAFF
.	.	TRBV6-5	TRBJ2-7	TGTGCCAGCAACGGGTTGGGCTACGAGCAGTACTTC	CASNGLGYEQYF
.	TRBD1	TRBV5-1	TRBJ1-2	TGCGCCAGCAGCTTCGACAGGGGCTATGGCTACACCTTC	CASSFDRGYGYTF
.	TRBD1	TRBV28	TRBJ1-2	TGTGCCAGCAGTTTATGGGGGCAGGGGGCGAGAGGCTACACCTTC	CASSLWGQGARGYTF
.	TRBD2	TRBV5-1	TRBJ2-5	TGCGCCAGCAGCACCGGTGAAGCGGGGGGCCAAGAGACCCAGTACTTC	CASSTGEAGGQETQYF
.	TRBD1	TRBV29-1	TRBJ2-5	TGCAGCACCGGGACAGCTCAAGAGACCCAGTACTTC	CSTGTAQETQYF
.	.	TRBV5-1	TRBJ2-7	TGCGCCAGCAGCTTTGTGGGGGGCGAGCAGTACTTC	CASSFVGGEQYF
.	TRBD1	TRBV6-5	TRBJ1-3	TGTGCCAGCAGTCCCCCGGGACAGGGTGGTGGCACCATATATTTT	CASSPPGQGGGTIYF
.	.	TRBV14	TRBJ2-3	TGTGCCAGCAGCCAACACAGGGTATATACGCAGTATTTT	CASSQHRVYTQYF
.	.	TRBV5-6	TRBJ1-6	TGTGCCAGCAGCGGAAGAGGCAGGGTATCTTCACCCCTCCACTTT	CASSGRGRVSSPLHF
.	TRBD1	TRBV15	TRBJ2-1	TGTGCCACCAGCACCCTACAGGGGGACGGGGAGCAGTTCTTC	CATSTLQGDGEQFF
many	.	TRBV5-6	TRBJ2-7	TGTGCCAGCAGCTTGCTGGCGACTAGTTTATACGAGCAGTACTTC	CASSLLATSLYEQYF
few	TRBD1	TRBV28	TRBJ2-5	TGTGCCAGCGGATCACAGGGGATTCAAGAGACCCAGTACTTC	CASGSQGIQETQYF
.	.	TRBV5-6	TRBJ2-1	TGTGCCAGCAGCTTCCGCCAGGGTTCCGTTGAGCAGTTCTTC	CASSFRQGSVEQFF
.	TRBD1	TRBV5-4	TRBJ1-1	TGTGCCAGCAGCTTGTCCGGACAGGGGGTTGCTTTCTTT	CASSLSGQGVAFF
few	TRBD2	TRBV19	TRBJ2-1	TGTGCCAGTAGTGTCGGGGGGGACTACAATGAGCAGTTCTTC	CASSVGGDYNEQFF
.	.	TRBV9	TRBJ2-3	TGTGCCAGCAGCGTAGGCCCTAGCACGGGGGAAGATACGCAGTATTTT	CASSVGPSTGEDTQYF
.	.	TRBV13	TRBJ1-2	TGTGCCAGCAGCTTACGACTGGAGCCCTATGGCTACACCTTC	CASSLRLEPYGYTF
.	.	TRBV5-1	TRBJ2-5	TGCGCCAGCAGCTTGCCCGGGACAAGTAAAGAGACCCAGTACTTC	CASSLPGTSKETQYF
.	.	TRBV4-1	TRBJ2-5	TGCGCCAGCAGCCAAGGGCTTATAGGGGCAGCCGAGTTGCGGACCCAGTACTTC	CASSQGLIGAAELRTQYF
.	.	TRBV10-1	TRBJ2-1	TGCGCCAGCAGTGACAGGGGAAATGAGCAGTTCTTC	CASSDRGNEQFF
.	TRBD2	TRBV27	TRBJ2-5	TGTGCCAGCAGTCAATCTAGCGGGGAGTACCAAGAGACCCAGTACTTC	CASSQSSGEYQETQYF
.	.	TRBV7-6	TRBJ1-5	TGTGCCAGCAGCTTAGGTCCGGCAACCGAGGATCAGCCCCAGCATTTT	CASSLGPATEDQPQHF
once	.	TRBV12-3/TRBV12-4	TRBJ1-6	TGTGCCAGCAGCTACAGGCTACGGTCACCCCTCCACTTT	CASSYRLRSPLHF
.	.	TRBV5-1	TRBJ2-5	TGCGCCAGCAGCCGATGGACTGAGGAGGAGACCCAGTACTTC	CASSRWTEEETQYF
once	TRBD2	TRBV7-8	TRBJ2-3	TGTGCCAGCAGCTCTGGGACTAGCGACACAGATACGCAGTATTTT	CASSSGTSDTDTQYF